This T cell receptor beta chain was sequenced for a study of shared clonotypes between healthy human individuals. The study's findings and limits: Rarefaction curves obtained for sorted subsets showed sequencing incomplete despite large depth. Naive subsets usually exceeded memory subsets in estimated richness. Few donors limited the genetic and exposure-history diversity represented.

Terminally differentiated effector memory CD45RA+ cells were excluded from the naive CD8 cells, which were CD45RO-negative and positively selected for CCR7. The input for sorted-subset replicate PCRs was around 0.2 ug DNA, 30,000 or so T cell genomes. TCRdb keeps only in-frame clones here, not all; method: immunoSEQ multiplex PCR. The table has over 2 million clones, less than 95% seen once. About this clone itself: The antigen is not known.

Germline V gives CDR1 MNHEY, CDR2 SVGAGI. The CDR3 totals 15 residues. V was clipped by 5 bases and J by 0 bases, with 14 bases between them. The chain links TRBV6-5 to TRBJ2-7; D may be TRBD2 (5 bases). The sequencing sample was made of naive CD8+ T cells sorted from blood. This receptor was identified in a man younger than 35 in good health. This CDR3 reads CASSLGGEYSYEQYF. The CDR3 nucleotides read TGTGCCAGCAGTCTCGGTGGGGAGTACTCCTACGAGCAGTACTTC.